This T cell receptor (beta chain) emerged from a study of blood T cell repertoires in COVID-19. Source study methods: How many nucleated cells were present was estimated from reference gene primer amplification. The assay was immunoSEQ multiplex PCR, and TCRdb's table has in-frame clones only and misses some. V, J and clone size were drawn from that table, and D and trimming were deduced from the DNA. The data show under 250,000 clones, 83% seen once. V gave up 2 bases and J gave up 4 bases, with 9 bases separating them. Germline V CDR1 and CDR2: SNHLY, FYNNEI. CDR3 size: 14 residues. This rearrangement joins TRBV2 to TRBJ1-5; tentative D call: TRBD1 (5 bases). Sequencing was performed on peripheral blood. The TCR sequence derives from a middle-aged woman with active or convalescent COVID-19. In DNA form, the CDR3 reads TGTGCCAGCAGTGAAATACGGGGGAATCAGCCCCAGCATTTT. Its translation is CASSEIRGNQPQHF.